Following are 12 T cell receptor beta chains from one sample sequenced in a study of CD8+ T cells in alopecia areata. Treatment specified: oral pan-JAK inhibitor, 5-10 mg twice daily. After isolation, RNA underwent reverse transcription to generate cDNA as the sequencing template. Generated by immunoSEQ multiplex PCR, the TCRdb table keeps only in-frame clones and is missing some. The repertoire has 80,000 to 100,000 clones, 40% to 50% of them found once; the top ten carry 15% to 20%. Here the sequenced sample was CD8+ T cells sorted from blood, taken at week 24, from a patient treated with tofacitinib. Source of these receptors: a human donor with alopecia areata.

The V and J genes are TRBV29-1 and TRBJ2-5; 9 positions match TRBD2. The J call may be mistaken, given a closer DNA end match to TRBJ2-7. The CDR3 covers 13 residues. Germline V gene sequence: CDR1 SQVTM, CDR2 ANQGSEA. The CDR3 loop is CSVASGRIYEQYF. For the CDR3, the DNA is TGCAGCGTTGCCAGCGGGAGGATCTACGAGCAGTACTTC.

The V and J genes are TRBV4-1 and TRBJ1-2; D remains unclear. This CDR3 has 16 residues. The germline V gene encodes CDR1 MGHRA and CDR2 YSYEKL. The V end lost 0 bases, the J end lost 4 bases, and 15 bases lay between the germline ends. The CDR3 nucleotides are TGCGCCAGCAGCCAAGATTGGGAGGAGTCGTCCTATGGCTACACCTTC. Translation gives CASSQDWEESSYGYTF.

The chain uses TRBV16 and TRBJ2-1; TRBD2 matches 9 bases. Looked up from germline, CDR1 is KGHSY and CDR2 is FQNENV. V dropped 3 bases and J dropped 6; count of bases not matched to a gene: 9. The CDR3 has 16 amino acids. In nucleotides, the CDR3 is TGTGCCAGCAGCCACTTTAGCGGGGGCCCTCGCAATGAGCAGTTCTTC. It yields the protein CASSHFSGGPRNEQFF.

CDR3 amino acids: CATRGGGRGEEQYF. CDR3 bases: TGTGCCACCAGGGGGGGAGGTCGTGGAGAAGAGCAGTACTTC. The genes are TRBV15 and TRBJ2-7; perhaps TRBD2 as D (6 bases). This CDR3 has 14 amino acids. Germline V gene lookup returns CDR1 LNHNV and CDR2 YYDKDF (reference sequence). Trimming shortened V by 6 bases and J by 7 bases, and 19 bases separated the two germline ends.

CDR3 protein: CAISESLSQETQYF. For the CDR3, the DNA is TGTGCCATCAGTGAGTCGCTGTCCCAAGAGACCCAGTACTTC. The genes are TRBV10-3 and TRBJ2-5; no firm D call. This CDR3 spans 14 amino acids. Trimming removed 0 bases at V and 1 base at J, with 6 bases between. Germline V gene data show CDR1 as ENHRY and CDR2 as SYGVKD.

This clone was picked up a small number of times. V gene TRBV7-9 combines with J gene TRBJ2-7; 7 bases match TRBD2. The CDR3 sequence is 13 residues long. The ends lost 8 bases at V and 2 bases at J; junction bases unmatched: 6. The germline V gene has CDR1 SEHNR and CDR2 FQNEAQ (reference sequence). The CDR3 loop is CASQAGSTYEQYF. DNA of the CDR3: TGTGCCAGCCAAGCGGGATCAACCTACGAGCAGTACTTC.

The chain uses TRBV27 and TRBJ2-5; D may be TRBD2 (6 bases). The V end lost 2 bases, the J end lost 2 bases, and 9 bases lay between the germline ends. The germline V gene has CDR1 MNHEY and CDR2 SMNVEV (reference sequence). The CDR3 length is 14 residues. CDR3 sequence (DNA): TGTGCCAGCAGTTTAGCGGGAATTCAAGAGACCCAGTACTTC. It encodes CASSLAGIQETQYF.

There are a few counts of this clone. The chain links TRBV4-1 to TRBJ1-4; D ambiguous. The V gene's germline CDR1 is MGHRA and CDR2 YSYEKL. V was cut by 4 bases and J by 3 bases, with 12 bases left in between. The CDR3 has 15 amino acids. In DNA form, the CDR3 reads TGCGCCAGCAGCCGTGGACCGAGCCCTAATGAAAAACTGTTTTTT. Translation: CASSRGPSPNEKLFF.

This chain connects TRBV14 to TRBJ2-5; D unclear. V gave up 6 bases and J gave up 5 bases, with 13 bases separating them. Per the germline V gene, CDR1 is SGHDN and CDR2 is FVKESK. CDR3 length: 13 residues. CDR3 nucleotides: TGTGCCAGCAGAAGATTGACGTCTGAGACCCAGTACTTC. This sequence encodes CASRRLTSETQYF.

The chain employs TRBV27 and TRBJ1-5; 9 bases align to TRBD1. The J segment lost 7 bases and the V segment lost 6 bases, leaving 7 bases of the junction unmatched. Germline V CDR1 and CDR2: MNHEY, SMNVEV (reference sequence). This CDR3 is 14 amino acids long. CDR3 nucleotides: TGTGCCAGCAGGCCTAAGGGACAGGGACAGCCCCAGCATTTT. It encodes CASRPKGQGQPQHF.

The chain couples TRBV4-2 to TRBJ1-2, with TRBD1 as a possible D gene (5 bases). This CDR3 has 16 residues. The ends were cut back, 1 base at V and 2 bases at J, with 14 bases in the middle. CDR1 is LGHNA, CDR2 YNFKEQ, per germline. The CDR3 bases are TGTGCCAGCAGCCAAGTAGTCCCACGGGGGAACTATGGCTACACCTTC. Its protein product is CASSQVVPRGNYGYTF.

The CDR3, as DNA: TGTGCCACCAGCAGAGTAGGGGCGGGGGCGCGGGACACTGAAGCTTTCTTT. Translating gives CATSRVGAGARDTEAFF. The genes are TRBV15 and TRBJ1-1, with D possibly TRBD1 on 6 matching bases. Germline assignment: CDR1 LNHNV and CDR2 YYDKDF (reference sequence). The CDR3 runs to 17 residues. V dropped 1 base and J dropped 3 bases, with 18 bases sitting between them.